These 10 T cell receptor beta chains share one sample of origin, sequenced in a study of shared T cell receptors in the human thymus. The protocol was immunoSEQ multiplex PCR, while the TCRdb copy is restricted to in-frame clones and leaves out a portion. The top ten clones hold about 0.01% of a sample with roughly 700,000 clones, 70% to 90% of them seen once. Separately, the same data were catalogued under a study of human thymus T cells.

Source material: thymocytes. The receptors shown here come from a boy younger than two with a congenital heart defect.

The rearrangement joins TRBV7-9 to TRBJ2-7; 7 positions agree with TRBD1. V trimming: 0 bases; J trimming: 4 bases; junction bases outside the gene matches: 9. The germline CDR1 and CDR2 sequences are SEHNR and FQNEAQ (reference sequence). The CDR3 sequence is 16 residues long. The CDR3 DNA sequence: TGTGCCAGCAGCTTAGCGGTCGGGACAGAGGTTTACGAGCAGTACTTC. The encoded protein is CASSLAVGTEVYEQYF.

V is TRBV5-1 and J is TRBJ2-5; D is perhaps TRBD2 (5 bases). CDR3 length: 14 residues. Looked up from germline, CDR1 is SGHRS and CDR2 is YFSETQ. Trimming stripped 4 bases from V and 2 bases from J, with 12 bases between. The CDR3 coding sequence is TGCGCCAGCAGCGACTACCGGGAACAAGAGACCCAGTACTTC. Amino acids: CASSDYREQETQYF.

The rearrangement links TRBV5-1 to TRBJ2-1; 11 bases are a match to TRBD2. CDR3 length equals 19 residues. Germline trimming cut 4 bases from V and 8 bases from J; bases unmatched to any gene: 20. Germline assignment: CDR1 SGHRS and CDR2 YFSETQ. CDR3 DNA: TGCGCCAGCAGCGGGGGATGCCTAGCGGGAGGCCGGCGGGATGATGAGCAGTTCTTC. This sequence encodes CASSGGCLAGGRRDDEQFF. Full variable domain (missing parts from reference TRBV5-1 and TRBJ2-1): KAGVTQTPRYLIKTRGQQVTLSCSPISGHRSVSWYQQTPGQGLQFLFEYFSETQRNKGNFPGRFSGRQFSNSRSEMNVSTLELGDSALYLCASSGGCLAGGRRDDEQFFGPGTRLTVL.

V gene TRBV9 combines with J gene TRBJ1-1; 10 bases are shared with TRBD1. This CDR3 is built from 18 residues. J was trimmed by 7 bases and V by 4 bases; bases with no gene match: 19. Germline CDR1 and CDR2: SGDLS and YYNGEE. The CDR3 is CASSTGSGTGDPPGEAFF. In DNA, the CDR3 is TGTGCCAGCAGCACAGGATCCGGGACAGGGGACCCACCCGGTGAAGCTTTCTTT.

The chain joins TRBV4-3 to TRBJ2-7, with TRBD2 as a possible D gene (6 bases). The CDR3 consists of 18 residues. The germline gives CDR1 LGHNA, CDR2 YSLEER. V dropped 1 base and J dropped 5 bases, with 24 bases sitting between them. The CDR3 DNA follows: TGCGCCAGCAGCCAAGTCCCCCGAGGGACTCTTGGAAGGAACGAGCAGTACTTC. It translates to CASSQVPRGTLGRNEQYF.

This chain uses TRBV18 with TRBJ1-2; TRBD1 agrees at 11 bases. Germline-derived CDR1 and CDR2 are KGHSH and LQKENI. The CDR3 has 15 amino acids. The V gene end was trimmed by 3 bases and the J gene end by 13 bases; junction bases not matched to a gene: 13. The CDR3 sequence: CASSPGNPRDRGATF. Written as DNA, the CDR3 is TGTGCCAGCTCACCGGGGAACCCCCGGGACAGGGGGGCCACCTTC.

V usage is TRBV25-1 and J usage is TRBJ2-1, with D perhaps matching TRBD2 (5 bases). Trimming took 6 bases from V and 6 from J, leaving 6 bases between them. From germline, CDR1 is MGHDK and CDR2 SYGVNS. CDR3 length: 11 amino acids. The CDR3, as DNA: TGTGCCAGCAGCCGGGGCAATGAGCAGTTCTTC. This gives the protein CASSRGNEQFF.

Notes on this clone: The conserved final phenylalanine or tryptophan is absent from the CDR3, which likely points to a read error. The limits of the CDR3 on the DNA are not certain, so only TCRdb's listed CDR3 is given. This chain uses TRBV5-8 with TRBJ2-7; whether TRBD2, the table's D call, matches the DNA was not checked. With termini counted, the CDR3 has 12 amino acids. Germline assignment: CDR1 SGHTS and CDR2 YDEGEE. The CDR3 reads CASSLALAGGPG.

The chain employs TRBV7-2 and TRBJ2-1; 8 bases fit TRBD1. The CDR3 is 15 residues long. The V and J ends lost 4 bases and 1 base, in that order; junction bases with no gene match: 3. The V gene's germline CDR1 is SGHTA and CDR2 FQGNSA. The CDR3 sequence: CASSYRGNSYNEQFF. CDR3 bases: TGTGCCAGCAGCTACAGGGGGAATTCCTACAATGAGCAGTTCTTC.

The DNA for the CDR3 is TGTGCCAGCAGTGAGGTCAGCCGCCCGAGCCTAGACACTGAAGCTTTCTTT. Translating it yields CASSEVSRPSLDTEAFF. V is TRBV2 and J is TRBJ1-1; D call uncertain. Trimming stripped 3 bases from V and 3 bases from J, with 20 bases between. This CDR3 has 17 residues. Germline CDR1 SNHLY, CDR2 FYNNEI.